Listed here are 21 T cell receptor beta chains from one sample, sequenced in a study of response to subunit inactivated influenza vaccine. TCRdb ran MiXCR on the RT-PCR reads and lists one entry per CDR3 protein. Among 610,000 or so distinct CDR3 sequences, approximately 15% were seen once, and the ten largest hold 11%. The sample in question was PBMCs from blood, obtained approximately 12 days after vaccination. The receptor set was obtained from a man aged 45-65 years who received an inactivated influenza vaccine.

This clonotype was detected only a few times. The chain employs TRBV4-2 and TRBJ2-2; D is possibly TRBD2 (6 bases). CDR1 is LGHNA and CDR2 is YNFKEQ in the germline V gene. The germline V and J ends were trimmed by 3 bases and 3 bases, with 17 bases remaining between them. The CDR3 extends over 17 amino acids. CDR3 sequence (DNA): TGTGCCAGCAGCCATTACGTAAGCCGGGACTACACCGGGGAGCTGTTTTTT. Its translation: CASSHYVSRDYTGELFF.

This clonotype occurred many times. This sequence joins TRBV5-1 and TRBJ2-7, with D perhaps being TRBD1 or TRBD2 (5 bases each). The germline CDR1 and CDR2 sequences are SGHRS and YFSETQ. The CDR3 has 13 residues. V lost 0 bases to trimming and J lost 3 bases, with 7 bases between them. CDR3 protein: CASSLGGIYEQYF. The DNA of the CDR3 is TGCGCCAGCAGCTTGGGGGGGATCTACGAGCAGTACTTC.

The chain is built from TRBV18 and TRBJ2-7; D gene ambiguous. V lost 3 bases and J lost 0, with 9 bases in between. The CDR3 is made up of 14 amino acids. CDR1 KGHSH and CDR2 LQKENI come from the germline V gene. CDR3 in amino acids: CASSPVQSSYEQYF. DNA of the CDR3: TGTGCCAGCTCACCGGTCCAGAGCTCCTACGAGCAGTACTTC. Looking up the rest from reference TRBV18 and TRBJ2-7 gives the full variable domain: NAGVMQNPRHLVRRRGQEARLRCSPMKGHSHVYWYRQLPEEGLKFMVYLQKENIIDESGMPKERFSAEFPKEGPSILRIQQVVRGDSAAYFCASSPVQSSYEQYFGPGTRLTVT.

This clonotype occurred a few times. This chain joins TRBV19 and TRBJ1-5; 9 bases match TRBD1. CDR3 length equals 14 residues. Germline trimming cut 8 bases from V and 6 bases from J; bases unmatched to any gene: 8. Germline V lookup: CDR1 LNHDA, CDR2 SQIVND (reference sequence). The CDR3 here is CASGTGQGLQPQHF. The CDR3 coding sequence is TGTGCCAGTGGGACAGGGCAGGGCCTTCAGCCCCAGCATTTT.

The table lists this clonotype with a few counts. The V and J genes are TRBV28 and TRBJ1-5; 7 nucleotides agree with TRBD1. The J segment lost 1 base and the V segment lost 5 bases, leaving 14 bases of the junction unmatched. This CDR3 has 18 amino acids. CDR1 is MDHEN, CDR2 SYDVKM, per germline. The CDR3: CASSPATGWGVSNQPQHF. The CDR3 nucleotides are TGTGCCAGCAGTCCCGCGACAGGGTGGGGGGTAAGCAATCAGCCCCAGCATTTT.

There are many counts of this clonotype. This chain uses TRBV5-1 with TRBJ1-4; no reliable D call. CDR3 size: 15 residues. V lost 0 bases and J 7 bases, leaving 13 bases between the germline ends. From germline, CDR1 is SGHRS and CDR2 YFSETQ. The CDR3 loop is CASSLENTGSEKLFF. The CDR3 nucleotides are TGCGCCAGCAGCTTGGAGAATACCGGGAGTGAAAAACTGTTTTTT.

This clonotype turned up a few times. The chain recombines TRBV15 with TRBJ2-1; 8 bases align to TRBD2. In germline, CDR1 is LNHNV, CDR2 YYDKDF (reference sequence). The CDR3 is 17 amino acids. V lost 5 bases, J lost 0 bases, and 9 bases stayed unmatched. CDR3 DNA sequence: TGTGCCACCAGCCGTACTAGCGGCCCGAGCTCCTACAATGAGCAGTTCTTC. It translates to CATSRTSGPSSYNEQFF.

This clonotype turned up a few times. The chain recombines TRBV4-3 with TRBJ2-1; D is possibly TRBD1 (6 bases). CDR1 LGHNA and CDR2 YSLEER come from the germline V gene. V lost 4 bases to trimming and J lost 0 bases, with 10 bases between them. This CDR3 has 15 residues. CDR3 bases: TGCGCCAGCAGCCGGGGGCCCAGCTCCTACAATGAGCAGTTCTTC. This translates into CASSRGPSSYNEQFF.

This clonotype was recorded a few times. The V gene is TRBV12-3 or TRBV12-4, the J gene TRBJ2-7; D might be TRBD1 (5 bases). With 3 bases removed from V and 4 bases from J, the gap between germline ends came to 13 bases. The length of the CDR3 is 14 residues. Here the CDR3 reads CASSFRIGDYEQYF. The CDR3 DNA sequence: TGTGCCAGCAGTTTTAGGATAGGGGATTACGAGCAGTACTTC.

The sample holds a few counts of this clonotype. The chain carries TRBV6-1 and TRBJ1-2; tentative D call: TRBD1 (5 bases). CDR3 length: 13 amino acids. Germline V gives CDR1 MNHNS, CDR2 SASEGT. Trimming shortened V by 7 bases and J by 4 bases, and 13 bases separated the two germline ends. The CDR3 is CASMKTDVYGYTF. CDR3 DNA: TGTGCCAGCATGAAGACAGACGTCTATGGCTACACCTTC.

This clonotype was counted many times. This sequence joins TRBV29-1 and TRBJ2-5; TRBD1 aligns across 7 bases. The germline gives CDR1 SQVTM, CDR2 ANQGSEA. With 0 bases clipped from V and 10 bases from J, the junction kept 11 bases outside the gene matches. The CDR3 sequence is 14 residues long. The CDR3 region is CSVEDPRHPGGQYF. The CDR3 nucleotides read TGCAGCGTTGAAGACCCCCGACACCCAGGGGGCCAGTACTTC.

V usage is TRBV7-8 and J usage is TRBJ2-1; D is uncertain. The V and J ends lost 4 bases and 3 bases respectively, with 13 bases between them. This CDR3 comprises 15 residues. Germline CDR1 and CDR2: SGHVS and FQNEAQ. In DNA form, the CDR3 reads TGTGCCAGCAGCTCCGGGCCCCTATTCTACAATGAGCAGTTCTTC. Protein sequence: CASSSGPLFYNEQFF.

J is TRBJ1-1 and V is TRBV28; D is unresolved. V was clipped by 2 bases and J by 4 bases, with 8 bases between them. The CDR3 has 13 amino acids. CDR1 and CDR2 from the germline V gene are MDHEN and SYDVKM. CDR3 sequence (DNA): TGTGCCAGCAGTTTAGGGTTCCCCACTGAAGCTTTCTTT. It yields the protein CASSLGFPTEAFF.

This clonotype showed up many times. The gene calls are TRBV9 and TRBJ1-6; D remains unclear. Germline-derived CDR1 and CDR2 are SGDLS and YYNGEE. The CDR3 totals 15 residues. The germline V and J ends were trimmed by 0 bases and 8 bases, with 12 bases remaining between them. The CDR3 here is CASSVGPGYDSPLHF. The CDR3 DNA follows: TGTGCCAGCAGCGTAGGCCCGGGCTACGATTCACCCCTCCACTTT.

This clonotype appeared a few times. This sequence joins TRBV18 and TRBJ2-3; D uncertain. CDR1 KGHSH and CDR2 LQKENI come from the germline V gene. The CDR3 loop spans 16 amino acids. Deletions cut 2 bases from V and 1 base from J, with 13 bases between. For the CDR3, the DNA is TGTGCCAGCTCACCAATGAAGAACCTTCGCACAGATACGCAGTATTTT. Its protein is CASSPMKNLRTDTQYF.

The chain combines TRBV5-1 with TRBJ1-1; D gene uncertain. V lost 1 base and J 5 bases, leaving 12 bases between the germline ends. CDR1 is SGHRS, CDR2 YFSETQ, per germline. The CDR3 runs 14 residues. The CDR3 loop is CASSLSSTLTEAFF. In DNA, the CDR3 is TGCGCCAGCAGCTTGTCATCAACTCTGACTGAAGCTTTCTTT.

A few counts support this clonotype. This rearrangement joins TRBV5-5 to TRBJ1-1, with 7 bases lining up with TRBD1. Trimming took 4 bases from V and 5 from J; bases not matched to a gene: 5. Germline V lookup: CDR1 SGHKS, CDR2 YYEKEE (reference sequence). This CDR3 has 13 amino acids. The CDR3: CASSATGQTEAFF. DNA of the CDR3: TGTGCCAGCAGCGCGACAGGGCAAACTGAAGCTTTCTTT.

This clonotype has ten or more counts. The V and J genes are TRBV7-3 and TRBJ2-3; tentatively, D is TRBD1 (6 bases). CDR3 length equals 15 residues. The ends were cut back, 1 base at V and 1 base at J, with 9 bases in the middle. Per the germline V gene, CDR1 is SGHTA and CDR2 is FQGTGA. CDR3 residues: CASSLMGAGTDTQYF. The DNA of the CDR3 is TGTGCCAGCAGCTTAATGGGGGCGGGCACAGATACGCAGTATTTT.

In this sample, this clonotype turned up a few times. V usage is TRBV24-1 and J usage is TRBJ2-1; no firm D call. V was shortened by 0 bases and J by 0 bases, with 17 bases between the two germline ends. Germline values: CDR1 KGHDR, CDR2 SFDVKD. CDR3 length equals 19 residues. CDR3 in DNA: TGTGCCACCAGTGATTTGCCACGTGGACGGGCTAGCTCCTACAATGAGCAGTTCTTC. Its protein product is CATSDLPRGRASSYNEQFF.

The V gene is TRBV6-5, the J gene TRBJ2-7, with 11 positions matching TRBD2. Germline CDR1 and CDR2: MNHEY and SVGAGI. CDR3 length: 15 amino acids. V dropped 3 bases and J dropped 0; count of bases not matched to a gene: 1. The CDR3 loop is CASSYTSGSSYEQYF. For the CDR3, the DNA is TGTGCCAGCAGTTATACTAGCGGGAGCTCCTACGAGCAGTACTTC.

This clonotype was recorded a few times. The chain carries TRBV12-3 or TRBV12-4 and TRBJ2-2; possibly TRBD2 for D (6 bases). V lost 3 bases, J lost 5 bases, and 16 bases lay in between. This CDR3 is 16 amino acids long. CDR3 loop: CASSFDGGRATGELFF. CDR3 in DNA: TGTGCCAGCAGTTTTGACGGGGGAAGGGCTACCGGGGAGCTGTTTTTT.